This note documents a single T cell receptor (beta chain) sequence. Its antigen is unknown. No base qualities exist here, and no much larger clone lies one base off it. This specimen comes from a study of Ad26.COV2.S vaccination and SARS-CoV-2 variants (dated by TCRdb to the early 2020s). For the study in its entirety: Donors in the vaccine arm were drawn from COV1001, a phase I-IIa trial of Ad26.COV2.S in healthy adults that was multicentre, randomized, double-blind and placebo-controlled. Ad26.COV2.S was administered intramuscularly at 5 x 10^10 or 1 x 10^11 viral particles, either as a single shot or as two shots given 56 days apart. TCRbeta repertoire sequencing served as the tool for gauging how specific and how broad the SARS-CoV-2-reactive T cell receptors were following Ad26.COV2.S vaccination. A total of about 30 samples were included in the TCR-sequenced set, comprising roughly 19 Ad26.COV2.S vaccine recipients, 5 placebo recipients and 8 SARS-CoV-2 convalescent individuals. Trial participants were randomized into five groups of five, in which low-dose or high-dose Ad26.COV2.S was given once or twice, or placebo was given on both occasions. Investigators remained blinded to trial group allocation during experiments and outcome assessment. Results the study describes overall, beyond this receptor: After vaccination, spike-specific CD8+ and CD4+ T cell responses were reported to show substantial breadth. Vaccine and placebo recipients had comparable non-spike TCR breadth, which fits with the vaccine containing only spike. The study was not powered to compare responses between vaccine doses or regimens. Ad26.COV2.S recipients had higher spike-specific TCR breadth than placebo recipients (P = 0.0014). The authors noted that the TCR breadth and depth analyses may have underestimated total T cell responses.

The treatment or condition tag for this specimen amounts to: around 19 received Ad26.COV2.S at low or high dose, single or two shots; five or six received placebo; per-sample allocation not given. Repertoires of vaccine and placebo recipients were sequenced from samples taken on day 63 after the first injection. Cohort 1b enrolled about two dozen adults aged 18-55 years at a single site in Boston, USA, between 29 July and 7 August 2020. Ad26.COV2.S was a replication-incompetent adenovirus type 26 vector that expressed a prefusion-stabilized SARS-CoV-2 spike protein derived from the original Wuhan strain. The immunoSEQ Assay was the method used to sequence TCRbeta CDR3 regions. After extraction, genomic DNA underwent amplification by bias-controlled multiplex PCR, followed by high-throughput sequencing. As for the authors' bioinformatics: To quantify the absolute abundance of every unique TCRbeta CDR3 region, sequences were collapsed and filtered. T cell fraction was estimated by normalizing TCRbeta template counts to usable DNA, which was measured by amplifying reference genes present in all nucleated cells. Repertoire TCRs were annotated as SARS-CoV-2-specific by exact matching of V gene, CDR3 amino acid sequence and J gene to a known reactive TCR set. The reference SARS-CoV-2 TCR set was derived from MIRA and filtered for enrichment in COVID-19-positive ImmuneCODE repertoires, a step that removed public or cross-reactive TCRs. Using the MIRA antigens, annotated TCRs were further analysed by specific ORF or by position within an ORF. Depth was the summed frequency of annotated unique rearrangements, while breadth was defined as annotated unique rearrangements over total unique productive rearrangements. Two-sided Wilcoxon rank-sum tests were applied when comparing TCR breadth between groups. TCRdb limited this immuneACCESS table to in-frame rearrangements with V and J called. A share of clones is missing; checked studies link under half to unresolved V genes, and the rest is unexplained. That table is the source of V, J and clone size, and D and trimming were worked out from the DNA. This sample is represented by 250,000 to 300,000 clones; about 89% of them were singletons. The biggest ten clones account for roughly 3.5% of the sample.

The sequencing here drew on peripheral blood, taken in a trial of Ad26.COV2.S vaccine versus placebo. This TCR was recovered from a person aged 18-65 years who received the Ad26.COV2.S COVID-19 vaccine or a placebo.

The sequence in DNA is TGTGCCAGCAGTTACTCCGGGGACGAGACCCAGTACTTC. It codes for CASSYSGDETQYF. The rearrangement joined TRBV6-5 to TRBJ2-5; the D segment may tentatively be TRBD1 or TRBD2, each giving 5 matched bases. The germline V gene encodes CDR1 MNHEY and CDR2 SVGAGI. The V and J ends are trimmed by 0 bases and 5 bases, leaving 7 bases between them. From its cysteine to its phenylalanine, the CDR3 spans 13 amino acids. The CDR3 DNA has 39 bases and is translated from base 1.